Listed below are T cell receptor beta chains from one sample, sequenced in a study of T cell responses to AZD1222 COVID-19 vaccine. TCRdb's table, derived via immunoSEQ multiplex PCR, lists solely in-frame clones and lacks some. The sample holds around 120,000 clones; 85% to 95% are singletons and the top ten take under 3.5%. The material sequenced was peripheral blood, taken on day 0 of AZD1222 vaccination. Receptors were obtained from an adult in good health. CDR3s include the opening cysteine and the closing phenylalanine or tryptophan. A D gene is named only where the DNA matches it firmly. The listing skips clone size in some rows; elsewhere it reads once, few, many or a size class.

cdr3_length	v_call	d_call	clone_size	j_call	cdr3_nt	cdr3_aa
14	TRBV28	NA	NA	TRBJ2-3	TGTGCCAGCACCGGACAGCTTTGGTCCGATACGCAGTATTTT	CASTGQLWSDTQYF
12	TRBV4-1	NA	once	TRBJ1-1	TGCGCCAGCAGCCAACCCGGAACTATAGCTTTCTTT	CASSQPGTIAFF
13	TRBV10-1	NA	NA	TRBJ2-3	TGCGCCAGCAGTCTGGACAGCACAGATACGCAGTATTTT	CASSLDSTDTQYF
12	TRBV12-3/TRBV12-4	NA	NA	TRBJ2-6	TGTGCCTCAGGGCCTGGGGCCAACGTCCTGACTTTC	CASGPGANVLTF
14	TRBV7-8	TRBD1	NA	TRBJ1-2	TGTGCCAGCAGCCTAGGACAGGGGGCTTTCGGCTACACCTTC	CASSLGQGAFGYTF
13	TRBV30	TRBD1	NA	TRBJ2-7	TGTGCCTGTTGCTTTAGGACAGGGAACGAGCAGTACTTC	CACCFRTGNEQYF
16	TRBV29-1	TRBD2	NA	TRBJ2-2	TGCAGCGTTCCGAAGGGACTAGCGGGCTCGACCGGGGAGCTGTTTTTT	CSVPKGLAGSTGELFF
12	TRBV11-3	NA	NA	TRBJ1-1	TGTGCCAGCAGGGGGGCGGGCACTGAAGCTTTCTTT	CASRGAGTEAFF
15	TRBV7-8	TRBD1	once	TRBJ1-5	TGTGCCAGCAGCTTTGCCCAGGGGGTAATGCAGCCCCAGCATTTT	CASSFAQGVMQPQHF
17	TRBV12-5	NA	NA	TRBJ1-6	TGTGCTAGTGGTTTGGTAATTGGGGTCGCCGCCTATTCACCCCTCCACTTT	CASGLVIGVAAYSPLHF
14	TRBV6-5	NA	NA	TRBJ2-5	TGTGCCAGCAGTTCCCTTTCGGGCCGAGAGACCCAGTACTTC	CASSSLSGRETQYF
15	TRBV3-1/TRBV3-2	NA	NA	TRBJ2-3	TGTGCCAGCAGCCTAACGTCCATAAGCACAGATACGCAGTATTTT	CASSLTSISTDTQYF
12	TRBV7-7	NA	NA	TRBJ2-5	TGTGCTAGCAGCTCCGACCAGGAGACCCAGTACTTC	CASSSDQETQYF
16	TRBV28	NA	NA	TRBJ2-6	TGTGCCAGCAGCGAACCCCAGATTACTGGGGCCAACGTCCTGACTTTC	CASSEPQITGANVLTF
14	TRBV24-1	NA	NA	TRBJ2-2	TGTGCCACCAGTGAGGCTAACAGGGTTGGGGAGCTGTTTTTT	CATSEANRVGELFF
12	TRBV30	NA	NA	TRBJ1-3	TGTGCCCGTGGACACTCTGGAAACACCATATATTTT	CARGHSGNTIYF
15	TRBV7-9	NA	NA	TRBJ2-6	TGTGCCAGCAGCAGACGGAGTACTGGGGCCAACGTCCTGACTTTC	CASSRRSTGANVLTF
14	TRBV10-3	TRBD1	few	TRBJ2-2	TGTGCCATCAGCGAAAAGGGGGCTATGGGGGAGCTGTTTTTT	CAISEKGAMGELFF
15	TRBV7-2	TRBD1	NA	TRBJ2-2	TGTGCCAGCAGCCTCCGGACAGGGGAGGCCGGGGAGCTGTTTTTT	CASSLRTGEAGELFF
16	TRBV5-1	NA	NA	TRBJ2-1	TGCGCCAGCAGCTTGGCAGACGCTAAGGGCCCCAATGAGCAGTTCTTC	CASSLADAKGPNEQFF
13	TRBV27	NA	NA	TRBJ2-7	TGTGCCAGCAGTTTAGGTTTAGGCTACGAGCAGTACTTC	CASSLGLGYEQYF
12	TRBV9	NA	few	TRBJ2-6	TGTGCCAGCAAGGCTGGGGCCAACGTCCTGACTTTC	CASKAGANVLTF
14	TRBV2	TRBD2	few	TRBJ2-1	TGTGCCAGCTTAGGGACTAGCGGGGTCAATGAGCAGTTCTTC	CASLGTSGVNEQFF
13	TRBV7-9	TRBD2	NA	TRBJ2-5	TGTGCCAGCAGCTTTTCGGGGGGGGTGCCCCAGTACTTC	CASSFSGGVPQYF
13	TRBV7-9	NA	NA	TRBJ1-2	TGTGCCAGCAGCTTATCGGGGTACTATGGCTACACCTTC	CASSLSGYYGYTF
13	TRBV27	NA	NA	TRBJ2-3	TGTGCCAGCAGTTGGGTCCCCACAGATACGCAGTATTTT	CASSWVPTDTQYF
15	TRBV28	NA	once	TRBJ2-7	TGTGCCAGCAGTTTATTTCTTCCTCGGGCCCACGAGCAGTACTTC	CASSLFLPRAHEQYF
16	TRBV5-1	TRBD1	NA	TRBJ1-6	TGCGCCAGCAGCTGGAACCGGGACAGCGTAAATTCACCCCTCCACTTT	CASSWNRDSVNSPLHF
15	TRBV29-1	TRBD2	NA	TRBJ2-7	TGCAGCGTTGAACGCCCTAGCGGGTCAACCTACGAGCAGTACTTC	CSVERPSGSTYEQYF
15	TRBV29-1	TRBD1	NA	TRBJ2-7	TGCAGCGTTGGTAGACCGGGACAGACTTCCTACGAGCAGTACTTC	CSVGRPGQTSYEQYF
14	TRBV19	NA	NA	TRBJ1-3	TGTGCCAGTAGCTTGGGCCTCTCTGGAAACACCATATATTTT	CASSLGLSGNTIYF
19	TRBV5-1	TRBD2	NA	TRBJ2-2	TGCGCCAGCAGCTTGGTCAGGACTAGCGGGACCGCGAACACCGGGGAGCTGTTTTTT	CASSLVRTSGTANTGELFF
14	TRBV7-9	TRBD1	NA	TRBJ1-1	TGTGCCAGCAGCCCTCACAGGGGGAACACTGAAGCTTTCTTT	CASSPHRGNTEAFF
14	TRBV5-1	NA	NA	TRBJ2-3	TGCGCCAGCAGCCGGGTCGGTTCCACAGATACGCAGTATTTT	CASSRVGSTDTQYF
11	TRBV2	NA	few	TRBJ2-2	TGTGCCAGCAAATTTACCGGGGAGCTGTTTTTT	CASKFTGELFF
14	TRBV19	TRBD1	NA	TRBJ1-6	TGTGCCAGTAGTCTAAGACAGGGACAATCACCCCTCCACTTT	CASSLRQGQSPLHF
13	TRBV16	NA	few	TRBJ1-5	TGTGCCAGCAGCCAATGGGTGGGGCAGCCCCAGCATTTT	CASSQWVGQPQHF
13	TRBV19	NA	NA	TRBJ1-6	TGTGCCAGTAGTATAGGGAACGGGTCACCCCTCCACTTT	CASSIGNGSPLHF
16	TRBV27	TRBD1	NA	TRBJ1-5	TGTGCCAGCAGTTTCTCAGGGGGCGTAAGCAATCAGCCCCAGCATTTT	CASSFSGGVSNQPQHF
16	TRBV5-1	TRBD1	NA	TRBJ2-7	TGCGCCAGCAGAGGGGGCTCAAGAAGCCGTGTCTACGAGCAGTACTTC	CASRGGSRSRVYEQYF
15	TRBV5-1	TRBD1	NA	TRBJ1-4	TGCGCCAGCAGCCGCCAGGACAGGGGTAATGAAAAACTGTTTTTT	CASSRQDRGNEKLFF
14	TRBV4-1	NA	NA	TRBJ2-7	TGCGCCAGCAGCCTTATCGACAGACCCCACGAGCAGTACTTC	CASSLIDRPHEQYF